This passage covers 22 T cell receptor beta chains from one sample sequenced in a study of control samples from healthy donors and cancer patients. Generated by immunoSEQ multiplex PCR, the TCRdb table keeps only in-frame clones and is missing some. This table holds 150,000 to 200,000 clones, roughly 92% found once. The sequencing sample was made of blood. The receptor source for this set is a man aged 25 to 40 in good health.

The rearrangement joins TRBV2 to TRBJ1-5, with 9 positions matching TRBD1. The CDR3 spans 14 residues. Germline trimming cut 6 bases from V and 5 bases from J; bases unmatched to any gene: 5. Germline-derived CDR1 and CDR2 are SNHLY and FYNNEI. The CDR3 DNA sequence: TGTGCCAGCAGGGACAGGGGATTCGATCAGCCCCAGCATTTT. This encodes CASRDRGFDQPQHF.

The chain links TRBV9 to TRBJ1-2, with 10 bases matching TRBD1. This CDR3 comprises 15 residues. Per the germline V gene, CDR1 is SGDLS and CDR2 is YYNGEE. V lost 0 bases to trimming and J lost 4 bases; unmatched junction nucleotides: 3. This chain's CDR3 is CASSVGDRGPYGYTF. CDR3 in DNA: TGTGCCAGCAGCGTAGGGGACAGGGGCCCCTATGGCTACACCTTC. Based on the CDR3 plus reference TRBV9 and TRBJ1-2, the full variable domain is DSGVTQTPKHLITATGQRVTLRCSPRSGDLSVYWYQQSLDQGLQFLIQYYNGEERAKGNILERFSAQQFPDLHSELNLSSLELGDSALYFCASSVGDRGPYGYTFGSGTRLTVV.

The chain joins TRBV4-1 to TRBJ2-1; 8 bases agree with TRBD1. The V and J ends lost 4 bases and 0 bases, in that order; junction bases with no gene match: 17. This CDR3 is 20 amino acids long. CDR1 and CDR2 from the germline V gene are MGHRA and YSYEKL. CDR3 protein: CASSRSTGTGPNGSYNEQFF. The CDR3 region has the DNA TGCGCCAGCAGCCGTTCGACCGGGACAGGACCAAACGGCTCCTACAATGAGCAGTTCTTC.

The chain combines TRBV30 with TRBJ1-5, with TRBD1 matching 10 bases. J was trimmed by 4 bases and V by 1 base; bases with no gene match: 4. The CDR3 loop spans 15 amino acids. The V gene's germline CDR1 is GTSNPN and CDR2 SVGIG (reference sequence). This CDR3 reads CAWSGVGQGNQPQHF. DNA of the CDR3: TGTGCCTGGAGTGGGGTGGGACAGGGGAATCAGCCCCAGCATTTT. Together with reference TRBV30 and TRBJ1-5, the CDR3 gives the full variable domain: SQTIHQWPATLVQPVGSPLSLECTVEGTSNPNLYWYRQAAGRGLQLLFYSVGIGQISSEVPQNLSASRPQDRQFILSSKKLLLSDSGFYLCAWSGVGQGNQPQHFGDGTRLSIL.

J is TRBJ2-7 and V is TRBV13; D perhaps matches TRBD2 (6 bases). Trimming cost V 4 bases and J 4 bases, with 17 bases left between them. Germline loops: CDR1 PRHDT, CDR2 FYEKMQ (reference sequence). This CDR3 region has 15 residues. The CDR3 bases are TGTGCCAGCAGCTCCTATAGCGGATTGGAATACGAGCAGTACTTC. It specifies CASSSYSGLEYEQYF.

The V gene is TRBV4-1, the J gene TRBJ2-1, with 7 nucleotides matching TRBD1. Germline V lookup: CDR1 MGHRA, CDR2 YSYEKL. Germline trimming cut 1 base from V and 10 bases from J; bases unmatched to any gene: 1. The CDR3 is 12 amino acids. The CDR3 coding sequence is TGCGCCAGCAGCCAAGGGGGACAGGAGCAGTTCTTC. Protein product: CASSQGGQEQFF.

The chain combines TRBV5-4 with TRBJ2-3; 8 nucleotides agree with TRBD2. The germline V gene has CDR1 SGHNT and CDR2 YYREEE (reference sequence). The ends lost 4 bases at V and 0 bases at J; junction bases unmatched: 4. CDR3 length: 15 amino acids. The CDR3 loop is CASSTSGASTDTQYF. As DNA, the CDR3 is TGTGCCAGCAGCACTAGCGGAGCTAGCACAGATACGCAGTATTTT. Drawing the rest from reference TRBV5-4 and TRBJ2-3, the complete variable domain is ETGVTQSPTHLIKTRGQQVTLRCSSQSGHNTVSWYQQALGQGPQFIFQYYREEENGRGNFPPRFSGLQFPNYSSELNVNALELDDSALYLCASSTSGASTDTQYFGPGTRLTVL.

The count of this clone is one. The chain combines TRBV11-2 with TRBJ1-2, with D unresolved. Per the germline V gene, CDR1 is SGHAT and CDR2 is FQNNGV. This CDR3 spans 13 amino acids. Trimming stripped 1 base from V and 6 bases from J, with 9 bases between. The CDR3 DNA reads TGTGCCAGCAGCTTAGCAGGAGGGAATGGCTACACCTTC. Amino acids: CASSLAGGNGYTF.

The chain links TRBV7-6 to TRBJ1-4, with 9 bases lining up with TRBD1. J lost 0 bases, V lost 0 bases, and 8 bases had no gene match. The CDR3 runs 19 residues. CDR1 is SGHVS and CDR2 is FNYEAQ in the germline V gene. This chain's CDR3 is CASSLAFGTGYATNEKLFF. CDR3 sequence (DNA): TGTGCCAGCAGCTTAGCCTTTGGGACAGGGTATGCAACTAATGAAAAACTGTTTTTT. The entire variable domain, with the rest obtained from reference TRBV7-6 and TRBJ1-4, is as follows: GAGVSQSPRYKVTKRGQDVALRCDPISGHVSLYWYRQALGQGPEFLTYFNYEAQQDKSGLPNDRFSAERPEGSISTLTIQRTEQRDSAMYRCASSLAFGTGYATNEKLFFGSGTQLSVL.

The rearrangement joins TRBV19 to TRBJ1-3, with 12 bases identical to TRBD1. CDR1 LNHDA and CDR2 SQIVND come from the germline V gene (reference sequence). V lost 6 bases and J lost 5; bases outside the gene matches: 14. The CDR3 totals 18 residues. This CDR3 reads CASSAGTGGENIRNTIYF. The DNA for the CDR3 is TGTGCCAGTAGCGCCGGGACAGGGGGCGAGAACATTAGAAACACCATATATTTT.

The chain couples TRBV27 to TRBJ1-5, with 9 bases lining up with TRBD1. The CDR3 length is 14 residues. Germline V gene data show CDR1 as MNHEY and CDR2 as SMNVEV (reference sequence). J lost 7 bases, V lost 5 bases, and 6 bases had no gene match. DNA of the CDR3: TGTGCCAGCAGTCGGACAGGGGTGATCCAGCCCCAGCATTTT. It is translated as CASSRTGVIQPQHF.

The J gene is TRBJ1-4, the V gene TRBV30; 7 bases map to TRBD1. J lost 7 bases, V lost 1 base, and 9 bases had no gene match. The CDR3 has 15 residues. Germline CDR1 reads GTSNPN; CDR2 reads SVGIG (reference sequence). CDR3 nucleotide sequence: TGTGCCTGGAGTGGAGACAGGGCTGGGGGTGAAAAACTGTTTTTT. This sequence encodes CAWSGDRAGGEKLFF.

The count of this clone is one. The chain has TRBV28 and TRBJ2-7, with 11 bases matching TRBD2. This CDR3 region has 15 residues. J lost 7 bases, V lost 5 bases, and 10 bases had no gene match. Germline CDR1 MDHEN, CDR2 SYDVKM. The CDR3 is CASSPGTSGKGEQYF. CDR3 DNA sequence: TGTGCCAGCAGTCCGGGGACTAGCGGCAAAGGAGAGCAGTACTTC.

The CDR3 DNA follows: TGTGCCAGCAGCTTCCTCCCAGGGGGCCTCACCGGGGAGCTGTTTTTT. Protein: CASSFLPGGLTGELFF. This chain links TRBV11-2 with TRBJ2-2, with 8 bases fitting TRBD1. Germline assignment: CDR1 SGHAT and CDR2 FQNNGV. J was trimmed by 4 bases and V by 3 bases; bases with no gene match: 7. The CDR3 sequence is 16 residues long.

V is TRBV9 and J is TRBJ1-3; tentative D call: TRBD1 (6 bases). This CDR3 spans 15 amino acids. V lost 4 bases and J lost 0, with 11 bases in between. Germline V gene lookup returns CDR1 SGDLS and CDR2 YYNGEE. The DNA for the CDR3 is TGTGCCAGCAGCCCTCGGACAGCCTCTGGAAACACCATATATTTT. Its protein is CASSPRTASGNTIYF.

This chain links TRBV7-8 with TRBJ2-7, with 8 bases fitting TRBD1. In germline, CDR1 is SGHVS, CDR2 FQNEAQ. The CDR3 has 16 residues. The V segment lost 2 bases and the J segment 0 bases; nucleotides outside the gene matches: 6. This CDR3 reads CASSLQGQAISYEQYF. The CDR3 DNA follows: TGTGCCAGCAGCTTACAGGGACAGGCCATCTCCTACGAGCAGTACTTC.

V usage is TRBV7-9 and J usage is TRBJ2-1; a weak D match, TRBD1 (5 bases). The germline V and J ends were trimmed by 5 bases and 3 bases, with 11 bases remaining between them. The length of the CDR3 is 14 residues. In germline, CDR1 is SEHNR, CDR2 FQNEAQ (reference sequence). The CDR3 bases are TGTGCCAGCAGCCAGGGCGCAGGCTACAATGAGCAGTTCTTC. It is translated as CASSQGAGYNEQFF.

In its sample, this clone was seen a few times. The V and J genes are TRBV19 and TRBJ1-6; 11 positions agree with TRBD1. The CDR3 extends over 15 amino acids. Germline values: CDR1 LNHDA, CDR2 SQIVND (reference sequence). V gave up 4 bases and J gave up 9 bases; unmatched junction bases: 5. The CDR3 sequence: CASSTRTGGGSPLHF. In nucleotides, the CDR3 is TGTGCCAGTAGTACCCGGACAGGGGGCGGTTCACCCCTCCACTTT.

The chain is built from TRBV7-2 and TRBJ2-3; 11 bases align to TRBD2. After removal of 4 bases from V and 4 bases from J, the junction contained 4 bases not matched to a gene. The CDR3 covers 15 residues. Germline V gene lookup returns CDR1 SGHTA and CDR2 FQGNSA. The CDR3 reads CASSYSGGAADTQYF. CDR3 DNA sequence: TGTGCCAGCAGCTATAGCGGGGGGGCCGCAGATACGCAGTATTTT.

This clone was recorded only once. The rearrangement uses TRBV5-5 and TRBJ1-5; D remains unclear. V was trimmed by 2 bases and J by 5 bases, leaving 5 bases between them. Per the germline V gene, CDR1 is SGHKS and CDR2 is YYEKEE (reference sequence). CDR3 size: 12 residues. The CDR3 DNA reads TGTGCCAGCAGCTTTGGGGATCAGCCCCAGCATTTT. This translates into CASSFGDQPQHF.

V is TRBV12-5 and J is TRBJ2-3, with a tentative D call TRBD2 (5 bases). The CDR3 is made up of 14 amino acids. In germline, CDR1 is LGHNT, CDR2 FRNRAP. Trimming pared 1 base from V and 6 bases from J, leaving 11 bases between. CDR3: CASGLGTGSDTQYF. The CDR3 region has the DNA TGTGCTAGTGGTTTGGGGACGGGGTCGGATACGCAGTATTTT.

The V gene is TRBV7-2, the J gene TRBJ1-6; unclear D gene. CDR3 length: 13 amino acids. CDR1 is SGHTA and CDR2 is FQGNSA in the germline V gene. V was pared by 4 bases and J by 9 bases, with 10 bases between. CDR3 sequence reads: CASSSEVISPLHF. In DNA form, the CDR3 reads TGTGCCAGCAGCTCAGAGGTCATTTCACCCCTCCACTTT. The complete variable domain, with remaining parts taken from reference TRBV7-2 and TRBJ1-6, reads GAGVSQSPSNKVTEKGKDVELRCDPISGHTALYWYRQSLGQGLEFLIYFQGNSAPDKSGLPSDRFSAERTGGSVSTLTIQRTQQEDSAVYLCASSSEVISPLHFGNGTRLTVT.